This T cell receptor beta chain originates from a study of identical twins. Germline V gene data show CDR1 as KGHSH and CDR2 as LQKENI. The CDR3 runs 14 residues. Trimming took off 6 bases at V and 3 bases at J, with 12 bases between the two ends. Every donor was a healthy Caucasian. This clonotype showed up just a few times. Carrying unique molecular identifiers, the cDNA also gained a universal primer site through template switching. MiXCR, applied by TCRdb to the 5' RACE reads, yields one record per CDR3 protein. The table includes around 670,000 distinct CDR3 sequences, 5.5% to 7.5% detected once. The sample comprised naive T cells sorted from blood. The chain is built from TRBV18 and TRBJ1-5; D gene uncertain. This TCR came from a man between 18 and 29 years old in good health. CDR3: CASSWTEINQPQHF. The CDR3 bases are TGTGCCAGCTCGTGGACGGAAATCAATCAGCCCCAGCATTTT. Filled out from reference TRBV18 and TRBJ1-5, the complete variable domain reads NAGVMQNPRHLVRRRGQEARLRCSPMKGHSHVYWYRQLPEEGLKFMVYLQKENIIDESGMPKERFSAEFPKEGPSILRIQQVVRGDSAAYFCASSWTEINQPQHFGDGTRLSIL.